Below are 5 T cell receptor beta chains sequenced from a single sample in a study of T cell clonality in common variable immunodeficiency. Repertoires were generated with immunoSEQ multiplex PCR, while TCRdb's copy carries only in-frame clones and drops some. Singletons are absent from the sample, which has some 42,000 clones. The sample consisted of peripheral blood mononuclear cells. Receptors were obtained from a person aged 18-70 years in good health.

In its sample, this clone was seen many times. The CDR3 DNA, read in part, is TGTGCCAGTAGAAGGGGGACGGGCTACACAGATACG. Protein sequence: CASRRGTGYTDT. Given in full, the CDR3 is CASRRGTGYTDTQYF. V gene TRBV19 combines with J gene TRBJ2-3; the D gene is possibly TRBD1 (6 bases). The DNA ends 3 residues before the CDR3 does, and the rest of the CDR3 is filled in from the germline J gene. The germline V and J ends were trimmed by 6 bases and 2 bases, with 15 bases remaining between them. The CDR3 covers 15 residues. Germline V CDR1 and CDR2: LNHDA, SQIVND (reference sequence). The variable domain in full, with the rest retrieved from reference TRBV19 and TRBJ2-3, is DGGITQSPKYLFRKEGQNVTLSCEQNLNHDAMYWYRQDPGQGLRLIYYSQIVNDFQKGDIAEGYSVSREKKESFPLTVTSAQKNPTAFYLCASRRGTGYTDTQYFGPGTRLTVL.

This clone was seen at least ten times. The read ends 3 residues shy of where the CDR3 ends; the end is completed using the germline J gene. The rearrangement joins TRBV5-6 to TRBJ1-2; TRBD1 might be the D (5 bases). CDR1 SGHDT and CDR2 YYEEEE come from the germline V gene. The CDR3 is 14 amino acids. CDR3 bases read: TGTGCCAGCAGCCCCCGTGGTCAGGGAGGGGGC. Translating gives CASSPRGQGGG. The whole CDR3 protein reads CASSPRGQGGGYTF.

Many counts were recorded for this clone. The read halts 3 residues ahead of the CDR3 end, with the missing end drawn from the germline J gene. The J gene is TRBJ2-1, the V gene TRBV19, with 10 positions matching TRBD1. V lost 2 bases to trimming and J lost 4 bases; unmatched junction nucleotides: 14. Germline lookup yields CDR1 LNHDA and CDR2 SQIVND (reference sequence). The CDR3 sequence is 19 residues long. The DNA read from the CDR3 is TGTGCCAGTAGTATACTATTGGACAGGGGGTCGCCCCTTTACAATGAG. Residues: CASSILLDRGSPLYNE. In full, the CDR3 is CASSILLDRGSPLYNEQFF.

Ten or more counts support this clone. The CDR3 extends 3 residues past the end of the read, so its final part is completed from the germline J gene. The rearrangement uses TRBV5-6 and TRBJ1-6; maybe TRBD1 (5 bases). Germline V gene data show CDR1 as SGHDT and CDR2 as YYEEEE. The CDR3 totals 14 residues. The V end was cut by 4 bases, the J end by 7 bases, with 12 bases between. CDR3 sequence: CASSPRVGNSPLHF. Incomplete CDR3 DNA: TGTGCCAGCAGCCCCAGGGTAGGGAATTCACCC.

This clone was found many times. Read sequence stops 3 residues before the CDR3 end, and the germline J gene provides the missing end. V and J are TRBV7-3 and TRBJ2-3; 10 bases map to TRBD2. Germline V CDR1 and CDR2: SGHTA, FQGTGA. The CDR3 covers 18 residues. Trimming cost V 1 base and J 2 bases; bases outside gene matches: 9. Here the CDR3 reads CASSLIGVAGGNTDTQYF. The covered CDR3 bases are TGTGCCAGCAGCTTAATCGGGGTAGCGGGAGGAAACACAGATACG.